Below are 26 T cell receptor beta chains sequenced from a single sample in a study of blood T cell repertoires in COVID-19. Only in-frame clones appear in the TCRdb table, and some are missing; sequencing was by immunoSEQ multiplex PCR. The sample comprises roughly 300,000 clones, 70% to 90% of which are singletons, and approximately 5.2% rests with the top ten. What was sequenced was PBMCs or T cells enriched from blood (not recorded which). These receptors originate from a woman in her 30s who had recovered from COVID-19.

The V and J genes are TRBV6-6 and TRBJ1-2; tentatively, D is TRBD1 (5 bases). This CDR3 region has 15 residues. V dropped 0 bases and J dropped 8 bases, with 16 bases sitting between them. The germline CDR1 and CDR2 sequences are MNHNY and SVGAGI (reference sequence). CDR3 coding DNA: TGTGCCAGCAGTTACTCGAACAACCCAAAGGGGGGCTACACCTTC. Translation gives CASSYSNNPKGGYTF.

The chain has TRBV6-5 and TRBJ1-6, with TRBD1 as a possible D gene (5 bases). Germline CDR1 MNHEY, CDR2 SVGAGI. The CDR3 extends over 12 amino acids. The ends were cut back, 6 bases at V and 9 bases at J, with 9 bases in the middle. The CDR3 bases are TGTGCCAGCAGATTAACAGGTTCACCCCTCCACTTT. This codes for CASRLTGSPLHF.

The chain is built from TRBV5-4 and TRBJ1-6; TRBD1 might be the D (6 bases). The V end lost 0 bases, the J end lost 10 bases, and 11 bases lay between the germline ends. CDR1 is SGHNT and CDR2 is YYREEE in the germline V gene (reference sequence). The CDR3 has 14 residues. Here the CDR3 DNA reads TGTGCCAGCAGCTTGGCCAGGGGTGGATCACCCCTCCACTTT. It encodes CASSLARGGSPLHF.

This chain links TRBV27 with TRBJ1-1, with a possible D match to TRBD1 (5 bases). Germline assignment: CDR1 MNHEY and CDR2 SMNVEV (reference sequence). The V end lost 6 bases, the J end lost 0 bases, and 11 bases lay between the germline ends. The CDR3 length is 14 residues. This chain's CDR3 is CASSQGIMNTEAFF. CDR3 nucleotide sequence: TGTGCCAGCAGCCAGGGTATCATGAACACTGAAGCTTTCTTT.

This rearrangement joins TRBV5-1 to TRBJ2-6, with D possibly TRBD2 on 5 matching bases. The CDR3 has 15 amino acids. Trimming took 10 bases from V and 1 from J, leaving 15 bases between them. The germline V gene has CDR1 SGHRS and CDR2 YFSETQ. The CDR3 sequence is CALRGQPSGANVLTF. The CDR3 coding sequence is TGCGCCCTTCGAGGGCAGCCTTCTGGGGCCAACGTCCTGACTTTC.

The chain joins TRBV5-6 to TRBJ1-6; 9 positions agree with TRBD1. Trimming cost V 3 bases and J 10 bases; bases outside gene matches: 8. The CDR3 loop spans 15 amino acids. The germline gives CDR1 SGHDT, CDR2 YYEEEE. This CDR3 is CASSSYGTGLSPLHF. CDR3 coding DNA: TGTGCCAGCAGCTCCTACGGGACAGGGCTCTCACCCCTCCACTTT.

This sequence joins TRBV30 and TRBJ1-6; 7 nucleotides line up with TRBD1. Germline assignment: CDR1 GTSNPN and CDR2 SVGIG (reference sequence). The CDR3 covers 15 residues. The ends lost 4 bases at V and 5 bases at J; junction bases unmatched: 8. CDR3 coding DNA: TGTGCCTGGACCCCTCGACAGGGAAATAATTCACCCCTCCACTTT. This encodes CAWTPRQGNNSPLHF.

The chain has TRBV5-1 and TRBJ2-1; D remains unclear. Deletions cut 4 bases from V and 8 bases from J, with 16 bases between. The length of the CDR3 is 14 residues. From germline, CDR1 is SGHRS and CDR2 YFSETQ. CDR3 in amino acids: CASSLNSPTDEQFF. The CDR3 DNA is TGCGCCAGCAGCCTCAATAGCCCCACGGATGAGCAGTTCTTC.

This chain links TRBV5-6 with TRBJ1-2; D gene ambiguous. Germline lookup yields CDR1 SGHDT and CDR2 YYEEEE. The length of the CDR3 is 16 residues. The V and J ends lost 1 base and 3 bases respectively, with 16 bases between them. CDR3 loop: CASSLLFEGGDYGYTF. Written as DNA, the CDR3 is TGTGCCAGCAGCTTGCTGTTCGAGGGTGGCGACTATGGCTACACCTTC.

This clone has just one count. The genes are TRBV30 and TRBJ2-1, with 14 bases identical to TRBD2. Trimming cost V 2 bases and J 9 bases; bases outside gene matches: 15. Germline CDR1 GTSNPN, CDR2 SVGIG (reference sequence). This CDR3 comprises 18 residues. DNA of the CDR3: TGTGCCTGGAGTTCCCCCCCGACTAGCGGGGGGGCGGTAGGTGAGCAGTTCTTC. This translates into CAWSSPPTSGGAVGEQFF.

V is TRBV7-3 and J is TRBJ2-2, with 9 bases matching TRBD1. This CDR3 has 16 amino acids. The V gene end was trimmed by 5 bases and the J gene end by 4 bases; junction bases not matched to a gene: 8. Germline V gene lookup returns CDR1 SGHTA and CDR2 FQGTGA. CDR3 nucleotide sequence: TGTGCCAGCAGCGCGAGGACAGGGGCGGGCACCGGGGAGCTGTTTTTT. It is translated as CASSARTGAGTGELFF.

The chain carries TRBV5-4 and TRBJ1-6, with D possibly matching TRBD1 (6 bases). CDR3 size: 14 residues. The germline CDR1 and CDR2 sequences are SGHNT and YYREEE (reference sequence). V lost 4 bases to trimming and J lost 7 bases, with 12 bases between them. Here the CDR3 DNA reads TGTGCCAGCAGCACAAGGACAGCGAATTCACCCCTCCACTTT. Its protein is CASSTRTANSPLHF.

The chain joins TRBV9 to TRBJ1-3; the match to TRBD1 covers 10 bases. Germline lookup yields CDR1 SGDLS and CDR2 YYNGEE. V was pared by 4 bases and J by 3 bases, with 7 bases of the junction left unmatched. The CDR3 extends over 16 amino acids. CDR3 coding DNA: TGTGCCAGCAGCCCCCAGACAGGGGGCGTTGGAAACACCATATATTTT. This translates into CASSPQTGGVGNTIYF.

The gene calls are TRBV24-1 and TRBJ1-5; 8 nucleotides match TRBD1. Germline lookup yields CDR1 KGHDR and CDR2 SFDVKD. The V and J ends lost 7 bases and 7 bases, in that order; junction bases with no gene match: 14. The CDR3 runs 16 residues. CDR3 DNA: TGTGCCACCAGCCCTTACAGGGGGTTCTCTCGGCAGCCCCAGCATTTT. This codes for CATSPYRGFSRQPQHF.

The gene calls are TRBV5-6 and TRBJ1-1; D unresolved. The CDR3 extends over 15 amino acids. The V gene's germline CDR1 is SGHDT and CDR2 YYEEEE. The ends were cut back, 1 base at V and 1 base at J, with 11 bases in the middle. The CDR3 sequence is CASSLSWQANTEAFF. The CDR3 DNA reads TGTGCCAGCAGCTTGTCCTGGCAGGCGAACACTGAAGCTTTCTTT.

The chain links TRBV27 to TRBJ2-1; 10 bases map to TRBD1. The CDR3 is 13 amino acids. The trim removed 4 bases at V and 8 bases at J, leaving 2 bases unmatched. Per germline, CDR1 MNHEY and CDR2 SMNVEV (reference sequence). The CDR3 DNA sequence: TGTGCCAGCAGTTGGGGACAGGGGTATGAGCAGTTCTTC. Protein product: CASSWGQGYEQFF.

This chain links TRBV9 with TRBJ1-6, with 7 bases matching TRBD1. Germline values: CDR1 SGDLS, CDR2 YYNGEE. V lost 3 bases, J lost 6 bases, and 6 bases stayed unmatched. CDR3 length equals 15 residues. CDR3 sequence: CASSEDRVGNSPLHF. The CDR3 coding sequence is TGTGCCAGCAGCGAAGACAGGGTGGGTAATTCACCCCTCCACTTT.

The chain has TRBV5-1 and TRBJ1-3; 8 bases are a match to TRBD1. Germline values: CDR1 SGHRS, CDR2 YFSETQ. The J segment lost 8 bases and the V segment lost 2 bases, leaving 9 bases of the junction unmatched. The CDR3 has 15 amino acids. The CDR3 sequence is CASSLGTGAGDTIYF. The CDR3, as DNA: TGCGCCAGCAGCTTAGGGACAGGCGCTGGGGACACCATATATTTT.

V is TRBV12-5 and J is TRBJ2-7; tentatively, D is TRBD1 (6 bases). Germline CDR1 is LGHNT and CDR2 is FRNRAP. The CDR3 runs 16 residues. Trimming pared 4 bases from V and 0 bases from J, leaving 16 bases between. The CDR3 nucleotides read TGTGCTAGTGGTTCGACTACAGGGCTAAACTCCTACGAGCAGTACTTC. It codes for CASGSTTGLNSYEQYF.

This chain links TRBV7-9 with TRBJ1-1; D is perhaps TRBD1 (5 bases). The CDR3 consists of 14 residues. CDR1 is SEHNR, CDR2 FQNEAQ, per germline (reference sequence). V was cut by 4 bases and J by 1 base, with 10 bases left in between. Written as DNA, the CDR3 is TGTGCCAGCAGCTCCGCGGGGGGGAACACTGAAGCTTTCTTT. It translates to CASSSAGGNTEAFF. Together with reference TRBV7-9 and TRBJ1-1, the CDR3 gives the full variable domain: DTGVSQNPRHKITKRGQNVTFRCDPISEHNRLYWYRQTLGQGPEFLTYFQNEAQLEKSRLLSDRFSAERPKGSFSTLEIQRTEQGDSAMYLCASSSAGGNTEAFFGQGTRLTVV.

The gene calls are TRBV19 and TRBJ1-4; tentatively, D is TRBD1 (6 bases). Trimming removed 7 bases from V and 7 bases from J, with 19 bases in between. The CDR3 sequence is 15 residues long. Germline V gene data show CDR1 as LNHDA and CDR2 as SQIVND (reference sequence). CDR3 nucleotides: TGTGCCAGTAAAGGAGAGGGGGATTCCGGTGAAAAACTGTTTTTT. It yields the protein CASKGEGDSGEKLFF. The full variable domain, in which reference TRBV19 and TRBJ1-4 provide the parts outside the CDR3, is DGGITQSPKYLFRKEGQNVTLSCEQNLNHDAMYWYRQDPGQGLRLIYYSQIVNDFQKGDIAEGYSVSREKKESFPLTVTSAQKNPTAFYLCASKGEGDSGEKLFFGSGTQLSVL.

A single count supports this clone. This sequence joins TRBV19 and TRBJ2-3; D perhaps matches TRBD1 (5 bases). The CDR3 extends over 13 amino acids. The germline CDR1 and CDR2 sequences are LNHDA and SQIVND (reference sequence). The germline V and J ends were trimmed by 7 bases and 0 bases, with 8 bases remaining between them. CDR3 in amino acids: CASTGRSTDTQYF. In DNA form, the CDR3 reads TGTGCCAGTACAGGGCGAAGCACAGATACGCAGTATTTT.

The rearrangement joins TRBV6-2 or TRBV6-3 to TRBJ1-5; 8 positions agree with TRBD1. The CDR3 is 15 amino acids. V was pared by 2 bases and J by 5 bases, with 5 bases of the junction left unmatched. Germline V gives CDR1 MNHEY, CDR2 SVGEGT. The CDR3 spells CASSYTDRGHQPQHF. The CDR3 DNA reads as TGTGCCAGCAGTTACACCGACAGGGGCCATCAGCCCCAGCATTTT.

The V and J genes are TRBV4-3 and TRBJ1-5, with 7 bases aligning to TRBD1. After removal of 0 bases from V and 5 bases from J, the junction contained 13 bases not matched to a gene. This CDR3 comprises 18 residues. Germline CDR1 is LGHNA and CDR2 is YSLEER. The CDR3 sequence is CASSQDVQGGLLYQPQHF. The DNA of the CDR3 is TGCGCCAGCAGCCAAGATGTGCAGGGGGGTTTACTCTATCAGCCCCAGCATTTT.

This chain links TRBV4-2 with TRBJ1-2, with D tentatively TRBD1 (6 bases). CDR1 is LGHNA, CDR2 YNFKEQ, per germline. V lost 0 bases to trimming and J lost 4 bases, with 27 bases between them. The CDR3 covers 20 residues. CDR3 protein: CASSQEVNFQVAGALYGYTF. Here the CDR3 DNA reads TGTGCCAGCAGCCAAGAAGTCAATTTTCAGGTAGCAGGGGCTCTCTATGGCTACACCTTC.

V is TRBV7-9 and J is TRBJ1-1; D is uncertain. In germline, CDR1 is SEHNR, CDR2 FQNEAQ (reference sequence). CDR3 size: 14 residues. The V gene lost 5 bases and the J gene lost 3 bases, with 13 bases spanning the gap. CDR3 loop: CASSLESRDTEAFF. In DNA form, the CDR3 reads TGTGCCAGCAGCCTTGAGTCGCGGGACACTGAAGCTTTCTTT. Complete variable domain (other parts from reference TRBV7-9 and TRBJ1-1): DTGVSQNPRHKITKRGQNVTFRCDPISEHNRLYWYRQTLGQGPEFLTYFQNEAQLEKSRLLSDRFSAERPKGSFSTLEIQRTEQGDSAMYLCASSLESRDTEAFFGQGTRLTVV.